The following is a T cell receptor (beta chain) sequence with its context. Its antigen is unknown. No much larger clone exists at a distance of one base, and base qualities are not known. The time point label on this specimen signifies: sample from a COVID-19-recovered individual after infection. Donors were patients who had recovered from mild-to-severe COVID-19. Memory T cell samples that were not cultured were sequenced immediately after ex vivo isolation. From peripheral blood mononuclear cells, the researchers isolated CD4+ total memory, central memory, effector memory and circulating T follicular helper cells. The library was built by means of the immunoSEQ multiplex PCR assay. Concerning the study's data processing: Repertoire overlap between subsets was quantified using the Chao-Jaccard similarity index and counts of shared clonotypes. TCRdb's version of the immuneACCESS table is confined to in-frame rearrangements and falls short of the full clone set. An unresolved V gene accounts for under half of the shortfall where checked; the remainder is of unknown origin. The V and J calls and clone size were taken over from that table, and D and trimming were inferred from the DNA. The sample table shows fewer than 100,000 clones, and 83% are seen once. Around 0.58% of the sample is held by the ten biggest clonotypes.

The data are from a study of CD4 T cell repertoires in COVID-19 (dated by TCRdb to the early 2020s). Regarding the study in general: For cross-reactivity analysis, CFSE-low cells were expanded with IL-2 for around 11 days and were then relabeled and restimulated with spike proteins from other coronaviruses. TCR Vbeta repertoire analysis of SARS-CoV-2-reactive T cells was conducted at the subset level in a few recovered individuals. Naturally processed CD4+ T cell responses to SARS-CoV-2 spike and nucleoprotein were characterized in COVID-19-recovered individuals, and clonal composition was assessed by TCR Vbeta sequencing.

On the study overall, not on this receptor specifically: Between roughly 7 and 26% of SARS-CoV-2 clonotypes were also detected in SARS-CoV and/or HKU1 spike-stimulated secondary cultures, consistent with cross-reactivity. Several of the most expanded SARS-CoV-2-reactive clonotypes were present in two or all three memory subsets, which suggests intraclonal diversification.

The sample in question was CD4+ T cells from peripheral blood, obtained after recovery from COVID-19. The receptor was isolated from a human donor who had COVID-19.

The DNA sequence follows: TGTGCCACCAGTGATAGTTTATTTTGGGTTCCCACCGGCTATAGCAATCAGCCCCAGCATTTT. Translated, this is CATSDSLFWVPTGYSNQPQHF. Rearrangement joined TRBV24-1 to TRBJ1-5, with no reliable assignment of the D segment. From cysteine to phenylalanine, the CDR3 is 21 amino acids long. The CDR3 DNA has 63 bases and is translated from base 1. Cut back by 3 bases and 0 bases, the V and J ends lie 26 bases apart. The CDR1 and CDR2 encoded by the germline V gene are KGHDR and SFDVKD.